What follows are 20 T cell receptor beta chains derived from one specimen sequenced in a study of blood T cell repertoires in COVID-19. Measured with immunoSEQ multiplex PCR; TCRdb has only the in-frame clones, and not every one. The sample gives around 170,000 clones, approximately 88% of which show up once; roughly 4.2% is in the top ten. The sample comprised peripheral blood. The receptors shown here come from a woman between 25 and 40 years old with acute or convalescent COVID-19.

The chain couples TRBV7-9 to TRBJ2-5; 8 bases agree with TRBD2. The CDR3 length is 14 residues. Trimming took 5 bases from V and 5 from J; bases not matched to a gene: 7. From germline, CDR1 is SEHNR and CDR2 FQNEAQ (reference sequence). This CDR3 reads CASSPRTSSETQYF. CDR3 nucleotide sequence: TGTGCCAGCAGCCCCAGGACTAGCTCCGAGACCCAGTACTTC.

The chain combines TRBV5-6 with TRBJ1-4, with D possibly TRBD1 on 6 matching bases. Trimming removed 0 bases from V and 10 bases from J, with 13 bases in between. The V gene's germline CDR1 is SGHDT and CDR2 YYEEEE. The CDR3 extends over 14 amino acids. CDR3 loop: CASSLGSGVRKLFF. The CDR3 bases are TGTGCCAGCAGCTTGGGGTCAGGGGTGAGAAAACTGTTTTTT.

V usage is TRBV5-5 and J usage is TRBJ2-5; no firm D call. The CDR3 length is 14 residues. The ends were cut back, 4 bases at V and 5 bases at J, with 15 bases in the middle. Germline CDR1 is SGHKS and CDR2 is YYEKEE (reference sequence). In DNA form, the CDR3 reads TGTGCCAGCAGCGAGGAACCTTCCAAGGAGACCCAGTACTTC. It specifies CASSEEPSKETQYF.

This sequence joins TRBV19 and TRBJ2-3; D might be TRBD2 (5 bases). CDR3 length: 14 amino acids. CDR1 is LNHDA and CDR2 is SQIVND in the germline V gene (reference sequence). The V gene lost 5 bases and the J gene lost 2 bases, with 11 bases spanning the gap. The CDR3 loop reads CASSGLFITDTQYF. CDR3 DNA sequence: TGTGCCAGTAGTGGACTCTTCATCACAGATACGCAGTATTTT.

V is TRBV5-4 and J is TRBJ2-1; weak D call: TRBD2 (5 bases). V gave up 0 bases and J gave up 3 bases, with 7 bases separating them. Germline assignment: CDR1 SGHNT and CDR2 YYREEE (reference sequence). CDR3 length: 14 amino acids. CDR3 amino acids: CASSLGTSYNEQFF. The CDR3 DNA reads TGTGCCAGCAGCTTGGGAACTAGCTACAATGAGCAGTTCTTC.

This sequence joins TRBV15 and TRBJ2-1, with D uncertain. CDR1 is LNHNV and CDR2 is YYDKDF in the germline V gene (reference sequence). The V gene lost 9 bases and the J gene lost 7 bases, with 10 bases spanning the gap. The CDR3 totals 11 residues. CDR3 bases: TGTGCCACTAGTACCCTTAATGAGCAGTTCTTC. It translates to CATSTLNEQFF. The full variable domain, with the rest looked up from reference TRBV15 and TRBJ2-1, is DAMVIQNPRYQVTQFGKPVTLSCSQTLNHNVMYWYQQKSSQAPKLLFHYYDKDFNNEADTPDNFQSRRPNTSFCFLDIRSPGLGDTAMYLCATSTLNEQFFGPGTRLTVL.

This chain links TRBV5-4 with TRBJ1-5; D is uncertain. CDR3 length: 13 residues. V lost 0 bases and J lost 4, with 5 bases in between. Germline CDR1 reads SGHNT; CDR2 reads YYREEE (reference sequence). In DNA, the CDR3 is TGTGCCAGCAGCTTGGGAGAGAATCAGCCCCAGCATTTT. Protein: CASSLGENQPQHF.

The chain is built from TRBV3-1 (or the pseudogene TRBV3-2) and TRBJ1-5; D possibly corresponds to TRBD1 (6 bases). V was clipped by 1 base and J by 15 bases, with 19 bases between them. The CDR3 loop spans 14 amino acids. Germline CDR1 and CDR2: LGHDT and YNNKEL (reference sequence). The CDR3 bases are TGTGCCAGCAGCCAAGCTGGGACATCGGTCAGGCTGCATTTT. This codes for CASSQAGTSVRLHF.

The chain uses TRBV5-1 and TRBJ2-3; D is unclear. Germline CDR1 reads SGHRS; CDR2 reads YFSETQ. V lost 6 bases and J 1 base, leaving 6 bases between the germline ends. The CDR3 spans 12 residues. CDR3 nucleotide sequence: TGCGCCAGCAATGGAGGCACAGATACGCAGTATTTT. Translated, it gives CASNGGTDTQYF.

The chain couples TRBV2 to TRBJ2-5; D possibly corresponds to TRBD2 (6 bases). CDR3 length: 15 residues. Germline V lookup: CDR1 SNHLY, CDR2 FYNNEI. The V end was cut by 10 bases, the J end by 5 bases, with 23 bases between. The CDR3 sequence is CATTTQGTSEETQYF. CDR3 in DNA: TGTGCCACGACAACACAAGGGACTTCGGAGGAGACCCAGTACTTC.

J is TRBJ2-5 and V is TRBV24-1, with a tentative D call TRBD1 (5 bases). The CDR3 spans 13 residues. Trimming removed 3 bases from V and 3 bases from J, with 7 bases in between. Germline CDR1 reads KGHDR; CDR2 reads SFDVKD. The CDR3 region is CATSDGAEETQYF. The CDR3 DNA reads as TGTGCCACCAGTGATGGGGCCGAAGAGACCCAGTACTTC.

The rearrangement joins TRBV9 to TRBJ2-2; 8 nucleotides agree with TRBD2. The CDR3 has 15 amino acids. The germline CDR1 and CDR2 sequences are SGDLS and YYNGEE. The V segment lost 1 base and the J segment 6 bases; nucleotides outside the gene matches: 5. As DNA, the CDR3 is TGTGCCAGCAGCGTACGTAGCGGGATGGCCGGGGAGCTGTTTTTT. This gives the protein CASSVRSGMAGELFF.

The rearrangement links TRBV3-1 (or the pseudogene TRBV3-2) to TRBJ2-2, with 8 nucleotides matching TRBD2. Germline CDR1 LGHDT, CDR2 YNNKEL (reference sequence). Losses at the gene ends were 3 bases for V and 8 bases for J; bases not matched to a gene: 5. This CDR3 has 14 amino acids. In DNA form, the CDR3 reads TGTGCCAGCAGCCAGCGCGAGCGGGAGGGGGAGCTGTTTTTT. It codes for CASSQREREGELFF.

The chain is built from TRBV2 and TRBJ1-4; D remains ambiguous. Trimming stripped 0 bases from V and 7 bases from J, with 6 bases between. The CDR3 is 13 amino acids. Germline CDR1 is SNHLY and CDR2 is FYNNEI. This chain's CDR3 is CASSEAPGEKLFF. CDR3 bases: TGTGCCAGCAGTGAAGCCCCAGGTGAAAAACTGTTTTTT.

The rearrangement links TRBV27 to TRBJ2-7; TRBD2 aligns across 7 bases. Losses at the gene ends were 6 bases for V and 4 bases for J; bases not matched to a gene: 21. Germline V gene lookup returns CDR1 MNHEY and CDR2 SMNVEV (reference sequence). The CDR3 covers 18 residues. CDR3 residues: CASRAPLAGLGRFYEQYF. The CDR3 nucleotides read TGTGCCAGCAGGGCCCCGTTAGCGGGCCTCGGGCGTTTTTACGAGCAGTACTTC.

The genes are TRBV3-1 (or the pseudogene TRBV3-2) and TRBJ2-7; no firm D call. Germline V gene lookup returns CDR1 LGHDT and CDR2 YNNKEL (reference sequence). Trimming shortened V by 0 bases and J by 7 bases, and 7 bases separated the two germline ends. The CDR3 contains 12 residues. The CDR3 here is CASSQDYREQYF. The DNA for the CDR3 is TGTGCCAGCAGCCAAGACTACCGTGAGCAGTACTTC.

CDR3 sequence: CASSFTPQEDEAFF. The CDR3 bases are TGCGCCAGCAGCTTTACCCCGCAGGAGGATGAAGCTTTCTTT. V gene TRBV5-1 combines with J gene TRBJ1-1; D is undetermined. Trimming left V 2 bases short and J 7 bases short, with 15 bases between. The CDR3 runs to 14 residues. Germline loops: CDR1 SGHRS, CDR2 YFSETQ.

CDR3 coding DNA: TGCGCCAGCATGGAGGCTGGAGCGAGCTCCTACAATGAGCAGTTCTTC. Translated: CASMEAGASSYNEQFF. The chain links TRBV5-1 to TRBJ2-1; D may be TRBD2 (5 bases). Trimming left V 6 bases short and J 0 bases short, with 16 bases between. Germline V gene lookup returns CDR1 SGHRS and CDR2 YFSETQ. This CDR3 region has 16 residues.

The CDR3 loop reads CASSPDRGDQPQHF. The CDR3 nucleotides are TGCGCCAGCAGCCCGGACAGGGGAGACCAGCCCCAGCATTTT. J is TRBJ1-5 and V is TRBV5-1, with 9 bases lining up with TRBD1. V lost 4 bases to trimming and J lost 7 bases; unmatched junction nucleotides: 6. The germline gives CDR1 SGHRS, CDR2 YFSETQ. There are 14 residues in the CDR3.

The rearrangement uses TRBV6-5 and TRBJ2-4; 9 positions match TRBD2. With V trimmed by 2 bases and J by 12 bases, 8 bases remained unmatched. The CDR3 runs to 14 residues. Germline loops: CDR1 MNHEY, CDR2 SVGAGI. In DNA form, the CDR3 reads TGTGCCAGCAGTTACACGGCGGGAGGGAGGGATCAGTACTTC. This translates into CASSYTAGGRDQYF.